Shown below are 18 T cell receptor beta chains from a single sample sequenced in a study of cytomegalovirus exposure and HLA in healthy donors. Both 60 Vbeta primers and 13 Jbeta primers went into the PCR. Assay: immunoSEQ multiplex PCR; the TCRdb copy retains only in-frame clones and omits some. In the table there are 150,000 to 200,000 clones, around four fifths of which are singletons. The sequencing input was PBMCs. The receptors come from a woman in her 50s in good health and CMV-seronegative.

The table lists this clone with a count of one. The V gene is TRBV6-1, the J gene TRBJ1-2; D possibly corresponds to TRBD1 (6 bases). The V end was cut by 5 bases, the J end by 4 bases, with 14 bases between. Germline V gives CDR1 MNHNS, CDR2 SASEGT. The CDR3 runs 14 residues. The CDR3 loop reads CASSKPTGFYGYTF. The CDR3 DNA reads TGTGCCAGCAGTAAACCGACAGGTTTCTATGGCTACACCTTC.

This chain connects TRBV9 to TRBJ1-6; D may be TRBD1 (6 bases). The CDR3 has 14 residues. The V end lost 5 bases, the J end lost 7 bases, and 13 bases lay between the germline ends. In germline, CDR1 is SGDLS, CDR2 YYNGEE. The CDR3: CASREGQSNSPLHF. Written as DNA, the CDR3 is TGTGCCAGCAGAGAAGGACAGTCAAATTCACCCCTCCACTTT. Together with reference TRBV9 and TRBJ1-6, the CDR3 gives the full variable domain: DSGVTQTPKHLITATGQRVTLRCSPRSGDLSVYWYQQSLDQGLQFLIQYYNGEERAKGNILERFSAQQFPDLHSELNLSSLELGDSALYFCASREGQSNSPLHFGNGTRLTVT.

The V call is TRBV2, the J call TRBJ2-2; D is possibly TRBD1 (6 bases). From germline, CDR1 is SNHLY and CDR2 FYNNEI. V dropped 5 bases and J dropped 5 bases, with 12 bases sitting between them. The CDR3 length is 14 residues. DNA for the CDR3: TGTGCCAGCAGTCCGAACAGGGATACCGGGGAGCTGTTTTTT. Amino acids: CASSPNRDTGELFF.

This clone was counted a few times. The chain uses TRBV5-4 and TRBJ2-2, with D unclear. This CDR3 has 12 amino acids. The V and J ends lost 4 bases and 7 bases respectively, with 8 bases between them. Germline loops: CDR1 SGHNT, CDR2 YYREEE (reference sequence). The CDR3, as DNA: TGTGCCAGCAGCCGAAACTACGGGGAGCTGTTTTTT. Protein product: CASSRNYGELFF.

The CDR3 DNA reads TGTGCCAGCAGCCAGAACGAGCGGGGGGGTGTGTACGAGCAGTACTTC. Translating it yields CASSQNERGGVYEQYF. This chain uses TRBV14 with TRBJ2-5, with 10 bases aligning to TRBD2. The J call may be incorrect, as the DNA end agrees better with TRBJ2-7. Germline V gives CDR1 SGHDN, CDR2 FVKESK. The CDR3 spans 16 residues.

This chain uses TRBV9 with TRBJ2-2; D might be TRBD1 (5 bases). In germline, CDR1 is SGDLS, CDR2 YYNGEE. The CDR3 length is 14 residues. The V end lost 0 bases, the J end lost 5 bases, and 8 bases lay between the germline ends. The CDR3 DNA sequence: TGTGCCAGCAGCGTAGATAAGGGGACCGGGGAGCTGTTTTTT. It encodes CASSVDKGTGELFF. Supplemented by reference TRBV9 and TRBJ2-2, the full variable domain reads DSGVTQTPKHLITATGQRVTLRCSPRSGDLSVYWYQQSLDQGLQFLIQYYNGEERAKGNILERFSAQQFPDLHSELNLSSLELGDSALYFCASSVDKGTGELFFGEGSRLTVL.

This CDR3 is CARWDRGHPLHF. In nucleotides, the CDR3 is TGTGCCCGATGGGACAGGGGGCATCCCCTCCACTTT. This rearrangement joins TRBV30 to TRBJ1-6; 12 bases fit TRBD1. J was trimmed by 13 bases and V by 8 bases; bases with no gene match: 6. Germline CDR1 reads GTSNPN; CDR2 reads SVGIG (reference sequence). The CDR3 totals 12 residues.

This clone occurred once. For the CDR3, the DNA is TGTGCCAGCAGCGTAGCTCATGGACAGGGTTCCGAGCAGTACTTC. Amino acid sequence: CASSVAHGQGSEQYF. The rearrangement joins TRBV9 to TRBJ2-7, with 8 bases identical to TRBD1. V was clipped by 0 bases and J by 6 bases; unmatched bases: 8. The CDR3 is made up of 15 amino acids. Germline lookup yields CDR1 SGDLS and CDR2 YYNGEE.

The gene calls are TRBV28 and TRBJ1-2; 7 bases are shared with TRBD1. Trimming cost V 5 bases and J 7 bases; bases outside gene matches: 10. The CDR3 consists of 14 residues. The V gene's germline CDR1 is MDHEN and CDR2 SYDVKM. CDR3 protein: CASSAVTGIRGYTF. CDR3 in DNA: TGTGCCAGCAGTGCTGTGACAGGGATCCGTGGCTACACCTTC.

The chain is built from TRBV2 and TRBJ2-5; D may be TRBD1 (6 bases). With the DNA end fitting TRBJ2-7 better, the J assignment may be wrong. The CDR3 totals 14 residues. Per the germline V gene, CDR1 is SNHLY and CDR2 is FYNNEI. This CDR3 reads CASSVQGKGYEQYF. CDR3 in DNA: TGTGCCAGCAGTGTGCAGGGGAAGGGCTACGAGCAGTACTTC.

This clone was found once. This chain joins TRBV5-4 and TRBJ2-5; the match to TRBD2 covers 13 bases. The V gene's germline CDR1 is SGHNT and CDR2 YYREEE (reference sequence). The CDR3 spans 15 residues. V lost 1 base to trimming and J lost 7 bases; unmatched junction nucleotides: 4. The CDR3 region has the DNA TGTGCCAGCAGCTTGACTAGCGGGGGGGCGCGGACCCAGTACTTC. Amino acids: CASSLTSGGARTQYF.

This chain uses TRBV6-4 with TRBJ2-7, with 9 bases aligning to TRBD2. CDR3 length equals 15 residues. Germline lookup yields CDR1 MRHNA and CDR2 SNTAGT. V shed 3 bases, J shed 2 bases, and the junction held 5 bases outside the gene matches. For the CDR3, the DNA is TGTGCCAGCAGTGAGAGCCTAGCGGGGCCCTACGAGCAGTACTTC. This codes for CASSESLAGPYEQYF.

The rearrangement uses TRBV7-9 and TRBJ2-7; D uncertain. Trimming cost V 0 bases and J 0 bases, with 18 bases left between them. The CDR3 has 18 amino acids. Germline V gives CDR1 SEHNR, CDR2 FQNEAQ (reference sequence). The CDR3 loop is CASSLAPTHRFSSYEQYF. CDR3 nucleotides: TGTGCCAGCAGCTTAGCACCAACGCACCGATTTAGCTCCTACGAGCAGTACTTC.

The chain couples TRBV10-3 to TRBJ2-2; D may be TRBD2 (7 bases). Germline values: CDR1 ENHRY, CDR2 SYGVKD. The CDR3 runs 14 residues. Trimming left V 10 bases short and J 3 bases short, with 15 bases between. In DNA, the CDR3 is TGTGCCACCGGTGGGGGGGCGGACACCGGGGAGCTGTTTTTT. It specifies CATGGGADTGELFF.

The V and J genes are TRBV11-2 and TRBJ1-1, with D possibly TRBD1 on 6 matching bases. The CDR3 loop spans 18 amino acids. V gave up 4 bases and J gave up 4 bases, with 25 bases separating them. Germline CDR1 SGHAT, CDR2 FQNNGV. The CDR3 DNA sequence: TGTGCCAGCAGCTCACACCACAGGGCAGCTGTGGGGTTCACTGAAGCTTTCTTT. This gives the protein CASSSHHRAAVGFTEAFF.

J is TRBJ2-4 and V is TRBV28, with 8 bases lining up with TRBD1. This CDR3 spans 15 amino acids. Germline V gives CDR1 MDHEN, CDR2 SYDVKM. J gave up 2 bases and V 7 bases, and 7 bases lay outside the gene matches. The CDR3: CASNPQGATKNIQYF. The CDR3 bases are TGTGCCAGCAATCCCCAGGGGGCTACCAAAAACATTCAGTACTTC.

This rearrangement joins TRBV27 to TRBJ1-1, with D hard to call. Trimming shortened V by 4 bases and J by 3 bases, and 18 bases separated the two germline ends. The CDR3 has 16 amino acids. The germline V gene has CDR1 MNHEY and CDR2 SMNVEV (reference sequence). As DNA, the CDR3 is TGTGCCAGCAGTTCCCCTCCAACGCCGGGATACACTGAAGCTTTCTTT. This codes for CASSSPPTPGYTEAFF.

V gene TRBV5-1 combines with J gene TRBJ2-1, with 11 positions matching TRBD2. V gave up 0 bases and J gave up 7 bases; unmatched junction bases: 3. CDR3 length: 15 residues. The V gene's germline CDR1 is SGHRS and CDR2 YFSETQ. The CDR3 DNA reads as TGCGCCAGCAGCTTGGAACTAGCGGGGGCTAATGAGCAGTTCTTC. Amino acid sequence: CASSLELAGANEQFF.